This T cell receptor (beta chain) comes out of a study of beta chain features in type 1 diabetes. Study-wide points: Amplification by PCR could prefer shorter templates, with the same effect in patients and controls. In every one of the four CD4+ subsets, TCRB CDR3s were moderately but significantly shorter in Type 1 diabetes patients.

The V end lost 7 bases, the J end lost 5 bases, and 12 bases lay between the germline ends. Germline assignment: CDR1 SQVTM and CDR2 ANQGSEA. The CDR3 is made up of 11 amino acids. Comment on this clone: Its antigen is undetermined.

Isolated RNA was reverse transcribed in full, so expressed TCRB transcripts were sequenced. TCRdb keeps only in-frame clones here, not all; method: immunoSEQ multiplex PCR. The repertoire includes more than 550,000 clones, about an eighth of them detected once, and approximately 0.043% sits in the top ten. The receptor was derived from a man between 18 and 29 years old with type 1 diabetes. This chain joins TRBV29-1 and TRBJ2-7; possibly TRBD1 or TRBD2 for D (5 bases each). The source material was naive CD4+ T cells from blood. CDR3 protein: CSGGTGDEQYF. The CDR3 region has the DNA TGCAGCGGGGGGACCGGGGACGAGCAGTACTTC.